This T cell receptor (beta chain) derives from a study of radiotherapy plus CTLA-4 blockade in lung cancer. TCRdb's copy holds only in-frame clones and misses some; the assay was immunoSEQ multiplex PCR. The table has roughly 71,000 clones, roughly 75% seen once; the top ten hold 7% to 7.5%. Looked up from germline, CDR1 is MNHNY and CDR2 is SVGAGI (reference sequence). Between the trimmed V and J ends, which lost 2 bases and 0 bases, there was a span of 11 bases. This CDR3 has 16 residues. The source was peripheral blood, collected from a patient treated with radiotherapy plus ipilimumab. The sequence was obtained from a human donor with non-small cell lung cancer who had a complete response to radiotherapy plus ipilimumab. The genes are TRBV6-6 and TRBJ1-3; TRBD1 might be the D (5 bases). CDR3 in amino acids: CASSYGATSSGNTIYF. CDR3 nucleotide sequence: TGTGCCAGCAGTTACGGGGCTACGAGCTCTGGAAACACCATATATTTT.